These 5 T cell receptor beta chains were sequenced from one sample in a study of blood T cells in healthy people across ages. Then a second PCR, running about 6 to 12 cycles, was carried out with a sample-barcoded 5' primer and a J-beta primer mix. TCRdb ran MiXCR on the 5' RACE reads and lists one entry per CDR3 protein. The table has over a million distinct CDR3 sequences, almost 60% seen once. Material: blood. The source of these receptors is a man aged 18 to 29 in good health.

This chain uses TRBV4-1 with TRBJ2-3; no reliable D call. The CDR3 sequence is 15 residues long. V was shortened by 3 bases and J by 0 bases, with 10 bases between the two germline ends. CDR1 is MGHRA and CDR2 is YSYEKL in the germline V gene. Here the CDR3 reads CASSHSVLSTDTQYF. CDR3 bases: TGCGCCAGCAGCCATTCGGTGTTAAGCACAGATACGCAGTATTTT.

This clonotype was observed a handful of times. V and J are TRBV7-2 and TRBJ2-3, with 14 positions matching TRBD2. The CDR3 length is 15 residues. CDR1 and CDR2 (germline): SGHTA, FQGNSA. The V and J ends lost 5 bases and 5 bases, in that order; junction bases with no gene match: 3. This CDR3 is CASSEGTSGGDTQYF. The CDR3 bases are TGTGCCAGCAGCGAGGGGACTAGCGGGGGAGATACGCAGTATTTT.

This chain links TRBV6-2 or TRBV6-3 with TRBJ1-2, with D possibly TRBD1 on 6 matching bases. V was pared by 2 bases and J by 5 bases, with 12 bases between. CDR1 is MNHEY, CDR2 SVGEGT, per germline. CDR3 length equals 14 residues. CDR3 bases: TGTGCCAGCAGTTACCCGGACAGATATTATGGCTACACCTTC. Encoded protein: CASSYPDRYYGYTF.

CDR3 DNA sequence: TGTGCCAGCAGACTAACCGGGGGCTCTGGAAACACCATATATTTT. It codes for CASRLTGGSGNTIYF. The chain combines TRBV14 with TRBJ1-3, with TRBD1 as a possible D gene (5 bases). The CDR3 runs 15 residues. The germline gives CDR1 SGHDN, CDR2 FVKESK. V dropped 6 bases and J dropped 0 bases, with 12 bases sitting between them.

The rearrangement links TRBV7-8 to TRBJ2-4; 14 nucleotides agree with TRBD2. The J call is in doubt because the DNA end fits TRBJ2-5 better. The CDR3 is 18 residues long. CDR1 SGHVS and CDR2 FQNEAQ come from the germline V gene. The CDR3 protein is CASSFPGLAGDLQETQYF. The DNA of the CDR3 is TGTGCCAGCAGCTTCCCGGGACTAGCGGGGGACCTCCAAGAGACCCAGTACTTC.